A single sample is the source of the 18 T cell receptor beta chains below, sequenced in a study of T-cell memory formation after mild COVID-19. TCRdb passed the 5' RACE reads through MiXCR, listing each CDR3 protein once. The table has 250,000 to 300,000 distinct CDR3 sequences, roughly 15% seen once. Sequencing input: PBMCs or a T cell subset sorted from them (not recorded which). The receptors were sampled from a man aged 18 to 29 who had mild COVID-19 (a few samples of this study predate the infection). Cell type and time point are not known.

This clonotype was detected a few times. CDR3 sequence (DNA): TGTGCCAGCAGCTCGCTGCGGGGGGGCATGGAGACCCAGTACTTC. This codes for CASSSLRGGMETQYF. The chain uses TRBV7-7 and TRBJ2-5; TRBD2 aligns across 9 bases. CDR1 and CDR2 (germline): SSHAT, FNYEAQ (reference sequence). CDR3 size: 15 residues. Germline trimming cut 4 bases from V and 5 bases from J; bases unmatched to any gene: 8.

This clonotype was seen more than once but under ten times. The gene calls are TRBV4-3 and TRBJ1-4; D not resolved. The CDR3 length is 14 residues. Trimming took 0 bases from V and 3 from J, leaving 5 bases between them. Germline lookup yields CDR1 LGHNA and CDR2 YSLEER. CDR3 nucleotides: TGCGCCAGCAGCCAAGACGGACCTAATGAAAAACTGTTTTTT. Amino acid sequence: CASSQDGPNEKLFF.

The V call is TRBV6-2 or TRBV6-3, the J call TRBJ2-7; no definite D call. Trimming shortened V by 6 bases and J by 2 bases, and 11 bases separated the two germline ends. This CDR3 has 13 amino acids. The germline gives CDR1 MNHEY, CDR2 SVGEGT. CDR3 sequence: CASRRTGAYEQYV. CDR3 DNA sequence: TGTGCCAGCAGACGGACGGGCGCCTACGAGCAGTACGTC.

This chain connects TRBV15 to TRBJ1-2; 8 positions agree with TRBD1. V shed 6 bases, J shed 0 bases, and the junction held 3 bases outside the gene matches. The CDR3 contains 14 residues. CDR1 LNHNV and CDR2 YYDKDF come from the germline V gene (reference sequence). CDR3 in amino acids: CATRWTGSNYGYTF. The CDR3 DNA follows: TGTGCCACCAGGTGGACAGGGTCTAACTATGGCTACACCTTC. The full variable domain, in which reference TRBV15 and TRBJ1-2 provide the parts outside the CDR3, is DAMVIQNPRYQVTQFGKPVTLSCSQTLNHNVMYWYQQKSSQAPKLLFHYYDKDFNNEADTPDNFQSRRPNTSFCFLDIRSPGLGDTAMYLCATRWTGSNYGYTFGSGTRLTVV.

The table lists this clonotype with a few counts. CDR3 sequence reads: CASSQSGRGYQPQHF. The CDR3 region has the DNA TGCGCCAGCAGCCAATCGGGCAGGGGCTATCAGCCCCAGCATTTT. The J gene is TRBJ1-5, the V gene TRBV4-1, with D maybe TRBD1 (6 bases). There are 15 residues in the CDR3. The germline V gene has CDR1 MGHRA and CDR2 YSYEKL. V dropped 2 bases and J dropped 5 bases, with 13 bases sitting between them.

The J gene is TRBJ1-6, the V gene TRBV24-1, with a possible D match to TRBD1 (6 bases). Deletions cut 7 bases from V and 10 bases from J, with 10 bases between. Germline V gene lookup returns CDR1 KGHDR and CDR2 SFDVKD. This CDR3 has 12 amino acids. CDR3 sequence reads: CATRQGGSPLHF. CDR3 in DNA: TGTGCCACCAGACAGGGAGGCTCACCCCTCCACTTT.

This chain uses TRBV11-2 with TRBJ2-7, with 9 bases aligning to TRBD1. This CDR3 contains 15 residues. Unmatched junction bases numbered 10, after V lost 5 bases and J lost 5 bases. Germline V gene lookup returns CDR1 SGHAT and CDR2 FQNNGV. DNA for the CDR3: TGTGCCAGCAGCCTCCCCGGGACAGGGTTCAACGAGCAGTACTTC. Residues: CASSLPGTGFNEQYF.

The V call is TRBV6-2 or TRBV6-3, the J call TRBJ2-1, with TRBD1 identical over 9 bases. Germline values: CDR1 MNHEY, CDR2 SVGEGT. The junction had 12 bases not matched to a gene; V was cut back by 2 bases and J by 7 bases. The CDR3 is 17 residues long. CDR3 amino acids: CASSYETGGAYRNEQFF. Written as DNA, the CDR3 is TGTGCCAGCAGTTACGAAACAGGGGGCGCTTATCGTAATGAGCAGTTCTTC.

This clonotype was found a few times. This chain links TRBV4-1 with TRBJ2-3, with TRBD2 as a possible D gene (6 bases). The ends were cut back, 3 bases at V and 1 base at J, with 17 bases in the middle. The CDR3 has 17 amino acids. Looked up from germline, CDR1 is MGHRA and CDR2 is YSYEKL. The CDR3 DNA reads as TGCGCCAGCAGCCATGCCTCGGAGTCGGGGGGCACAGATACGCAGTATTTT. This gives the protein CASSHASESGGTDTQYF.

This clonotype was observed a handful of times. This chain uses TRBV11-2 with TRBJ2-5; TRBD2 matches at 9 bases. The V and J ends lost 5 bases and 0 bases, in that order; junction bases with no gene match: 4. Germline assignment: CDR1 SGHAT and CDR2 FQNNGV. The length of the CDR3 is 15 residues. CDR3 bases: TGTGCCAGCAGCATGGCGGGGGGGTACCAAGAGACCCAGTACTTC. Its translation: CASSMAGGYQETQYF. Together with reference TRBV11-2 and TRBJ2-5, the CDR3 gives the full variable domain: EAGVAQSPRYKIIEKRQSVAFWCNPISGHATLYWYQQILGQGPKLLIQFQNNGVVDDSQLPKDRFSAERLKGVDSTLKIQPAKLEDSAVYLCASSMAGGYQETQYFGPGTRLLVL.

A few counts support this clonotype. This rearrangement joins TRBV5-1 to TRBJ2-3, with D perhaps matching TRBD1 (5 bases). The ends were cut back, 3 bases at V and 5 bases at J, with 19 bases in the middle. The CDR3 totals 16 residues. In germline, CDR1 is SGHRS, CDR2 YFSETQ. The CDR3 is CASSYDRGGQGDTQYF. The CDR3 nucleotides are TGCGCCAGCAGCTACGATCGAGGCGGCCAGGGAGATACGCAGTATTTT.

This clonotype was detected a few times. CDR3 coding DNA: TGCAGTGCTACCACAGAACCCTCCTACAATGAGCAGTTCTTC. This translates into CSATTEPSYNEQFF. The chain recombines TRBV20-1 with TRBJ2-1; unclear D gene. V dropped 4 bases and J dropped 0 bases, with 10 bases sitting between them. The CDR3 totals 14 residues. Germline-derived CDR1 and CDR2 are DFQATT and SNEGSKA (reference sequence).

The table lists this clonotype with a few counts. The chain uses TRBV4-1 and TRBJ2-4; D is ambiguous. CDR3 length: 17 residues. With 1 base removed from V and 1 base from J, the gap between germline ends came to 14 bases. The V gene's germline CDR1 is MGHRA and CDR2 YSYEKL. CDR3 amino acids: CASSQGRPVGAKNIQYF. The CDR3 nucleotides are TGCGCCAGCAGCCAAGGGCGTCCCGTGGGGGCCAAAAACATTCAGTACTTC.

This clonotype was detected ten times or more. The CDR3 region has the DNA TGTGCCAGCAGCAATGGGCCGAACACTGAAGCTTTCTTT. Its protein is CASSNGPNTEAFF. This rearrangement joins TRBV11-2 to TRBJ1-1; D is unclear. With 5 bases removed from V and 1 base from J, the gap between germline ends came to 8 bases. Germline CDR1 and CDR2: SGHAT and FQNNGV. The CDR3 covers 13 residues.

This clonotype was detected many times. This chain joins TRBV7-9 and TRBJ2-5; D assignment may be TRBD1 or TRBD2 (5 bases each). The CDR3 loop spans 15 amino acids. Deletions cut 4 bases from V and 6 bases from J, with 18 bases between. Germline loops: CDR1 SEHNR, CDR2 FQNEAQ (reference sequence). The CDR3 protein is CASSSTGTPAKTQYF. The CDR3 region has the DNA TGTGCCAGCAGCTCCACCGGGACCCCAGCGAAGACCCAGTACTTC. Complete variable domain (other parts from reference TRBV7-9 and TRBJ2-5): DTGVSQNPRHKITKRGQNVTFRCDPISEHNRLYWYRQTLGQGPEFLTYFQNEAQLEKSRLLSDRFSAERPKGSFSTLEIQRTEQGDSAMYLCASSSTGTPAKTQYFGPGTRLLVL.

There are many counts of this clonotype. This chain joins TRBV2 and TRBJ2-3; either TRBD1 or TRBD2 may supply D (5 bases each). V shed 9 bases and J shed 5 bases, with 21 bases lying between them. Germline V gene sequence: CDR1 SNHLY, CDR2 FYNNEI. The CDR3 has 15 amino acids. The CDR3 here is CASLGRDAQLDTQYF. The CDR3 nucleotides are TGTGCCAGTCTGGGCAGGGACGCTCAACTAGATACGCAGTATTTT. Based on the CDR3 plus reference TRBV2 and TRBJ2-3, the full variable domain is EPEVTQTPSHQVTQMGQEVILRCVPISNHLYFYWYRQILGQKVEFLVSFYNNEISEKSEIFDDQFSVERPDGSNFTLKIRSTKLEDSAMYFCASLGRDAQLDTQYFGPGTRLTVL.

This clonotype was seen once. This chain uses TRBV6-2 or TRBV6-3 with TRBJ2-4, with TRBD1 identical over 9 bases. Germline V gene lookup returns CDR1 MNHEY and CDR2 SVGEGT. With 6 bases clipped from V and 0 bases from J, the junction kept 6 bases outside the gene matches. This CDR3 has 16 amino acids. CDR3: CASRSGGQGAKNIQYF. The CDR3 DNA reads TGTGCCAGCAGGTCGGGGGGACAGGGAGCCAAAAACATTCAGTACTTC.

CDR3 loop: CASSLWPGGDEQFF. In DNA form, the CDR3 reads TGTGCCAGCAGCTTATGGCCAGGGGGCGATGAGCAGTTCTTC. The V call is TRBV7-3, the J call TRBJ2-1, with 8 nucleotides matching TRBD1. The CDR3 length is 14 residues. With 2 bases clipped from V and 8 bases from J, the junction kept 5 bases outside the gene matches. Germline V CDR1 and CDR2: SGHTA, FQGTGA. The entire variable domain, with the rest obtained from reference TRBV7-3 and TRBJ2-1, is as follows: GAGVSQTPSNKVTEKGKYVELRCDPISGHTALYWYRQSLGQGPEFLIYFQGTGAADDSGLPNDRFFAVRPEGSVSTLKIQRTERGDSAVYLCASSLWPGGDEQFFGPGTRLTVL.